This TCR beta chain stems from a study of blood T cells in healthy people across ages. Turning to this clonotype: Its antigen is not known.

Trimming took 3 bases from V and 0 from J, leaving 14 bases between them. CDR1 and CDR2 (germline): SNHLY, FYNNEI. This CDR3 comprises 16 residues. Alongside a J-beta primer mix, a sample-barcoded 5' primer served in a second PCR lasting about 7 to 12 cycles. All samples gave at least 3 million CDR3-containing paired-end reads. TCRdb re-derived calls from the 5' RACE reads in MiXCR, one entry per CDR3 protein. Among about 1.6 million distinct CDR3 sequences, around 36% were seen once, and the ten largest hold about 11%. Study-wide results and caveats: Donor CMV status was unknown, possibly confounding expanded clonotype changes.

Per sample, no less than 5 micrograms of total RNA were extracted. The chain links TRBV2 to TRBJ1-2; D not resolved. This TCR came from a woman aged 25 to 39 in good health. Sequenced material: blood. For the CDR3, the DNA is TGTGCCAGCAGTGACTGGGGTCCGCGCACTAACTATGGCTACACCTTC. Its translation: CASSDWGPRTNYGYTF.